These 24 T cell receptor beta chains were all obtained from the same sample, sequenced in a study of regulatory T cells in long-lasting Graves disease. Time point described: newly diagnosed GD, antithyroid drugs for less than 3 months. Following extraction of RNA from PBMCs, that RNA was used to make the TCR library. Libraries of TCR beta came from iRepertoire HTBI primers plus Arm-PCR of CDR3 regions. Via MiXCR, TCRdb re-called the multiplex PCR reads, giving one row per CDR3 protein. The table lists around 470,000 distinct CDR3 sequences, 13% to 15% of them singletons. This sample also appeared in a second study, on T cells in Graves' hyperthyroidism and ophthalmopathy.

The sequencing here drew on peripheral blood mononuclear cells (PBMCs), taken at new diagnosis, from a patient treated with antithyroid drugs. The receptors here all came from a woman between 50 and 59 years old with Graves disease.

This clonotype showed up just once. V is TRBV30 and J is TRBJ1-2; 7 nucleotides match TRBD1. V was pared by 2 bases and J by 3 bases, with 6 bases of the junction left unmatched. Germline V lookup: CDR1 GTSNPN, CDR2 SVGIG (reference sequence). This CDR3 region has 14 residues. In nucleotides, the CDR3 is TGTGCCTGGAGTAGCCGACAGGGCTACTATGGCTACACCTTC. Amino acids: CAWSSRQGYYGYTF.

This clonotype occurred many times. In nucleotides, the CDR3 is TGTGCCAGCAGCCAGGTATCCATGTACTTC. Translated: CASSQVSMYF. The chain uses TRBV3-1 and TRBJ2-5; no firm D call. This CDR3 is 10 amino acids long. Germline V gives CDR1 LGHDT, CDR2 YNNKEL (reference sequence). V lost 3 bases to trimming and J lost 13 bases, with 9 bases between them.

In its sample, this clonotype was seen many times. This chain connects TRBV7-9 to TRBJ2-7; 9 bases match TRBD2. Germline V gene sequence: CDR1 SEHNR, CDR2 FQNEAQ (reference sequence). The trim removed 2 bases at V and 2 bases at J, leaving 4 bases unmatched. The CDR3 extends over 15 amino acids. The CDR3 is CASSLSGRSPYEQYF. As DNA, the CDR3 is TGTGCCAGCAGCTTAAGCGGGAGGTCACCCTACGAGCAGTACTTC.

This clonotype was recorded at least ten times. The rearrangement joins TRBV7-9 to TRBJ2-7; TRBD1 agrees at 7 bases. The V and J ends lost 0 bases and 3 bases, in that order; junction bases with no gene match: 8. The CDR3 spans 16 residues. Germline CDR1 and CDR2: SEHNR and FQNEAQ (reference sequence). CDR3 residues: CASSLASPGQSYEQYF. Here the CDR3 DNA reads TGTGCCAGCAGCTTAGCAAGCCCGGGACAGAGCTACGAGCAGTACTTC. The full variable domain, completed using reference TRBV7-9 and TRBJ2-7, is DTGVSQNPRHKITKRGQNVTFRCDPISEHNRLYWYRQTLGQGPEFLTYFQNEAQLEKSRLLSDRFSAERPKGSFSTLEIQRTEQGDSAMYLCASSLASPGQSYEQYFGPGTRLTVT.

This clonotype was detected many times. The chain is built from TRBV10-2 and TRBJ2-7; TRBD1 might be the D (6 bases). Germline lookup yields CDR1 WSHSY and CDR2 SAAADI. The CDR3 contains 16 residues. V lost 2 bases, J lost 7 bases, and 21 bases lay in between. CDR3 protein: CASSEIDRPRGGEQYF. The DNA of the CDR3 is TGCGCCAGCAGTGAGATCGACAGGCCCCGCGGTGGGGAGCAGTACTTC.

In this sample, this clonotype turned up many times. This chain uses TRBV27 with TRBJ2-1, with TRBD1 matching 7 bases. The CDR3 is made up of 15 amino acids. The junction had 5 bases not matched to a gene; V was cut back by 5 bases and J by 1 base. Germline V gene data show CDR1 as MNHEY and CDR2 as SMNVEV (reference sequence). For the CDR3, the DNA is TGTGCCAGCAGTCAGGGGGATCCGTCCTACAATGAGCAGTTCTTC. This gives the protein CASSQGDPSYNEQFF.

This clonotype was seen only once. Since a much larger clone is just one base distant, this may be a read error. V usage is TRBV11-1 and J usage is TRBJ2-1; D is unresolved. The V gene's germline CDR1 is SGHAT and CDR2 FQDESV (reference sequence). The CDR3 runs to 14 residues. The V end lost 1 base, the J end lost 11 bases, and 15 bases lay between the germline ends. In DNA, the CDR3 is TGTGCCAGCAGCTTAGATGCGGAGAAGACCCAGCAGTTCTTC. This gives the protein CASSLDAEKTQQFF. Using reference TRBV11-1 and TRBJ2-1 for the parts outside the CDR3, the full variable domain is EAEVAQSPRYKITEKSQAVAFWCDPISGHATLYWYRQILGQGPELLVQFQDESVVDDSQLPKDRFSAERLKGVDSTLKIQPAELGDSAMYLCASSLDAEKTQQFFGPGTRLTVL.

This clonotype showed up many times. This chain connects TRBV5-5 to TRBJ1-1; D gene uncertain. Germline CDR1 SGHKS, CDR2 YYEKEE (reference sequence). The CDR3 runs 13 residues. V shed 3 bases and J shed 11 bases, with 17 bases lying between them. CDR3: CASSSSTGVEAFF. The CDR3, as DNA: TGTGCCAGCAGCTCCTCAACTGGGGTTGAGGCTTTCTTT.

The V gene is TRBV9, the J gene TRBJ2-3; 12 bases fit TRBD2. CDR3 length: 16 amino acids. CDR1 SGDLS and CDR2 YYNGEE come from the germline V gene. Trimming at V came to 4 bases and at J to 9 bases, leaving 12 bases not matched to a gene. Here the CDR3 DNA reads TGTGCCAGCAGCCCTCTGACTAGCGGGAGCTCAGGAACGCAGTATTTT. Its protein is CASSPLTSGSSGTQYF. The full variable domain, rest sourced from reference TRBV9 and TRBJ2-3, is DSGVTQTPKHLITATGQRVTLRCSPRSGDLSVYWYQQSLDQGLQFLIQYYNGEERAKGNILERFSAQQFPDLHSELNLSSLELGDSALYFCASSPLTSGSSGTQYFGPGTRLTVL.

This clonotype was found once. V and J are TRBV9 and TRBJ2-1; D might be TRBD1 (6 bases). The CDR3 is 16 amino acids. Germline V gene sequence: CDR1 SGDLS, CDR2 YYNGEE. Trimming removed 1 base at V and 5 bases at J, with 16 bases between. The CDR3 is CASSVQSGGTNNEQFF. In DNA form, the CDR3 reads TGTGCCAGCAGCGTACAGTCTGGGGGCACCAACAATGAGCAGTTCTTC. Based on the CDR3 plus reference TRBV9 and TRBJ2-1, the full variable domain is DSGVTQTPKHLITATGQRVTLRCSPRSGDLSVYWYQQSLDQGLQFLIQYYNGEERAKGNILERFSAQQFPDLHSELNLSSLELGDSALYFCASSVQSGGTNNEQFFGPGTRLTVL.

This clonotype was counted at least ten times. The V gene is TRBV25-1, the J gene TRBJ2-3, with 10 nucleotides matching TRBD2. Germline CDR1 is MGHDK and CDR2 is SYGVNS. V lost 8 bases, J lost 2 bases, and 7 bases stayed unmatched. There are 15 residues in the CDR3. The CDR3 DNA follows: TGTGCCAGCCTAGCGGGAGTTAGGGACACAGATACGCAGTATTTT. This encodes CASLAGVRDTDTQYF.

This clonotype was seen many times. This chain links TRBV24-1 with TRBJ1-2, with TRBD1 identical over 7 bases. The CDR3 is 13 amino acids. CDR1 is KGHDR, CDR2 SFDVKD, per germline. Trimming at V came to 7 bases and at J to 6 bases, leaving 7 bases not matched to a gene. This CDR3 is CATSETGLNGYTF. The CDR3 nucleotides read TGTGCCACCAGCGAGACAGGGCTCAATGGCTACACCTTC.

The chain combines TRBV9 with TRBJ2-1; 7 nucleotides line up with TRBD2. There are 14 residues in the CDR3. CDR1 SGDLS and CDR2 YYNGEE come from the germline V gene. V was pared by 0 bases and J by 8 bases, with 5 bases of the junction left unmatched. The CDR3 protein is CASSVAGGHYEQFF. The CDR3 nucleotides read TGTGCCAGCAGCGTAGCGGGAGGACATTATGAGCAGTTCTTC. Together with reference TRBV9 and TRBJ2-1, the CDR3 gives the full variable domain: DSGVTQTPKHLITATGQRVTLRCSPRSGDLSVYWYQQSLDQGLQFLIQYYNGEERAKGNILERFSAQQFPDLHSELNLSSLELGDSALYFCASSVAGGHYEQFFGPGTRLTVL.

This clonotype was observed many times. The chain uses TRBV11-1 and TRBJ2-1, with 11 bases identical to TRBD2. Germline V gives CDR1 SGHAT, CDR2 FQDESV (reference sequence). CDR3 size: 15 residues. V gave up 3 bases and J gave up 7 bases; unmatched junction bases: 5. This CDR3 reads CASSFVTSGTNEQFF. In nucleotides, the CDR3 is TGTGCCAGCAGCTTCGTGACTAGCGGGACAAATGAGCAGTTCTTC.

Turning to this clonotype: A much larger clone differs by one base, so this may be a read error. The genes are TRBV6-2 or TRBV6-3 and TRBJ2-7; D unclear. Germline lookup yields CDR1 MNHEY and CDR2 SVGEGT. The CDR3 has 13 residues. V dropped 5 bases and J dropped 6 bases, with 14 bases sitting between them. As DNA, the CDR3 is TGTGCCAGCAGTGAGCAGAGCGTCGGCGAGCAGTACTTC. Translation gives CASSEQSVGEQYF.

The chain has TRBV5-4 and TRBJ1-1; TRBD1 matches 10 bases. CDR3 size: 15 residues. In germline, CDR1 is SGHNT, CDR2 YYREEE (reference sequence). V dropped 3 bases and J dropped 2; count of bases not matched to a gene: 4. In nucleotides, the CDR3 is TGTGCCAGCAGCTATAGGGACAGGGGAAACACTGAAGCTTTCTTT. It specifies CASSYRDRGNTEAFF.

This clonotype occurred a few times. The chain carries TRBV7-8 and TRBJ2-5; 9 positions agree with TRBD1. CDR3 length equals 16 residues. CDR1 and CDR2 (germline): SGHVS, FQNEAQ. The junction had 6 bases not matched to a gene; V was cut back by 2 bases and J by 2 bases. This chain's CDR3 is CASSLTTGTGQETQYF. The CDR3 DNA reads as TGTGCCAGCAGCTTAACCACCGGGACAGGGCAAGAGACCCAGTACTTC.

This clonotype was seen more than once but under ten times. The chain employs TRBV19 and TRBJ2-3; 7 bases align to TRBD1. V lost 2 bases, J lost 4 bases, and 0 bases stayed unmatched. Germline-derived CDR1 and CDR2 are LNHDA and SQIVND (reference sequence). CDR3 length: 13 amino acids. CDR3 bases: TGTGCCAGTAGTATACAGGGGGCAGATACGCAGTATTTT. This encodes CASSIQGADTQYF.

J is TRBJ2-6 and V is TRBV5-1, with 8 bases that match TRBD2. The CDR3 runs 13 residues. V was pared by 1 base and J by 17 bases, with 8 bases of the junction left unmatched. CDR1 is SGHRS and CDR2 is YFSETQ in the germline V gene. CDR3 protein: CASSLPRGDYLTF. CDR3 DNA sequence: TGCGCCAGCAGCTTGCCGCGGGGGGACTACTTGACTTTC.

This clonotype was recorded many times. This rearrangement joins TRBV30 to TRBJ1-5; no clear D gene. Trimming stripped 4 bases from V and 2 bases from J, with 9 bases between. Germline V CDR1 and CDR2: GTSNPN, SVGIG (reference sequence). CDR3 length: 13 amino acids. The DNA of the CDR3 is TGTGCCTGGACGGGAGGAGGCAATCAGCCCCAGCATTTT. Amino acid sequence: CAWTGGGNQPQHF.

This clonotype was seen only once. This chain joins TRBV11-2 and TRBJ2-3; 10 positions agree with TRBD2. Germline V gene sequence: CDR1 SGHAT, CDR2 FQNNGV. The CDR3 is 15 amino acids. The V segment lost 5 bases and the J segment 5 bases; nucleotides outside the gene matches: 7. CDR3 sequence: CASSPFRLAGDTQYF. The CDR3 nucleotides read TGTGCCAGCAGCCCTTTCAGACTAGCGGGAGATACGCAGTATTTT. The full variable domain, its missing parts supplied by reference TRBV11-2 and TRBJ2-3, is EAGVAQSPRYKIIEKRQSVAFWCNPISGHATLYWYQQILGQGPKLLIQFQNNGVVDDSQLPKDRFSAERLKGVDSTLKIQPAKLEDSAVYLCASSPFRLAGDTQYFGPGTRLTVL.

The sample holds a few counts of this clonotype. This chain links TRBV5-4 with TRBJ2-1, with D uncertain. This CDR3 region has 15 residues. V was pared by 0 bases and J by 0 bases, with 7 bases between. Germline CDR1 reads SGHNT; CDR2 reads YYREEE (reference sequence). CDR3 amino acids: CASSLDQNSYNEQFF. DNA for the CDR3: TGTGCCAGCAGCTTGGACCAGAACTCCTACAATGAGCAGTTCTTC.

In the case of this clonotype: This sequence may be a read error, since a much larger clone differs from it by one base. The missing conserved phenylalanine or tryptophan at the end of this CDR3 makes a read error likely. This chain joins TRBV18 and TRBJ2-5; 8 bases align to TRBD2. V dropped 1 base and J dropped 4; count of bases not matched to a gene: 5. The V gene's germline CDR1 is KGHSH and CDR2 LQKENI. CDR3 size: 15 residues. CDR3 sequence: CASSPLAREGETQYL. In DNA form, the CDR3 reads TGTGCCAGCTCACCACTGGCCCGGGAGGGAGAGACCCAGTACCTC.

CDR3 region: CASSPQPGGALSTDTQYF. CDR3 bases: TGTGCCAGCAGTCCCCAGCCGGGGGGGGCGTTGAGCACAGATACGCAGTATTTT. The chain has TRBV9 and TRBJ2-3; 8 positions agree with TRBD2. The CDR3 spans 18 residues. After removal of 5 bases from V and 0 bases from J, the junction contained 14 bases not matched to a gene. CDR1 and CDR2 (germline): SGDLS, YYNGEE. Full variable domain (remainder filled in from reference TRBV9 and TRBJ2-3): DSGVTQTPKHLITATGQRVTLRCSPRSGDLSVYWYQQSLDQGLQFLIQYYNGEERAKGNILERFSAQQFPDLHSELNLSSLELGDSALYFCASSPQPGGALSTDTQYFGPGTRLTVL.